This TCR beta chain was identified in a study of T cell changes during pregnancy in multiple sclerosis. This table comes from immunoSEQ multiplex PCR, and its TCRdb copy is limited to in-frame clones, with some not included. The sample carries about 58,000 clones, 91% recorded once. The specimen comprised CD4+ T cells from peripheral blood mononuclear cells, sampled after pregnancy. The sequence came from a female donor in good health, enrolled as a control in a pregnancy study.

CDR3 amino acids: CASSFGDRGNQPQHF. The CDR3 DNA sequence: TGTGCCAGCAGCTTTGGGGACAGGGGCAATCAGCCCCAGCATTTT. The genes are TRBV5-6 and TRBJ1-5; 9 bases agree with TRBD1. Germline CDR1 is SGHDT and CDR2 is YYEEEE. The CDR3 has 15 residues. V was pared by 2 bases and J by 2 bases, with 2 bases of the junction left unmatched.